This TCR beta chain was identified in a study of blood T cell repertoires in COVID-19. About the research overall: Samples representing acute and convalescent COVID-19 were sourced from the United States, Italy and Spain. PBMCs, B-cell-depleted T cells, or T cells provided the cDNA or gDNA that made up the material.

Germline V gene data show CDR1 as MGHDK and CDR2 as SYGVNS. V dropped 0 bases and J dropped 3 bases, with 9 bases sitting between them. The CDR3 sequence is 15 residues long. Original methodology: Reference gene primer amplification yielded estimated nucleated cell counts. Generated by immunoSEQ multiplex PCR, the TCRdb table keeps only in-frame clones and is missing some. The DNA was the basis for D and trimming; V, J and clone size are from that table. The table lists roughly 120,000 clones, just over 90% of them singletons. The gene calls are TRBV25-1 and TRBJ1-3; possible D gene TRBD1, 6 bases. The TCR comes from a human donor with active COVID-19. The donor label of this sample is uncertain. The sequenced sample was peripheral blood. Written as DNA, the CDR3 is TGTGCCAGCAGTGAATACAGGGGATTTGGAAACACCATATATTTT. It is translated as CASSEYRGFGNTIYF.